This T cell receptor beta chain was observed in a study of T cell changes during pregnancy in multiple sclerosis. The data were produced by immunoSEQ multiplex PCR, yet TCRdb's version contains in-frame clones alone and is incomplete. Altogether over 100,000 clones are present, 90% to 95% being singletons, with the ten largest covering approximately 1.4%. Germline lookup yields CDR1 SGHRS and CDR2 YFSETQ. The CDR3 extends over 14 amino acids. V was cut by 2 bases and J by 4 bases, with 11 bases left in between. The source was peripheral blood, collected in the third trimester of pregnancy. The clonotype originates from a female donor with multiple sclerosis, enrolled in a pregnancy study. The chain joins TRBV5-1 to TRBJ2-3; D may be TRBD1 (6 bases). The CDR3 DNA sequence: TGCGCCAGCAGCTTAGACCACAGGGCAGATACGCAGTATTTT. This gives the protein CASSLDHRADTQYF.